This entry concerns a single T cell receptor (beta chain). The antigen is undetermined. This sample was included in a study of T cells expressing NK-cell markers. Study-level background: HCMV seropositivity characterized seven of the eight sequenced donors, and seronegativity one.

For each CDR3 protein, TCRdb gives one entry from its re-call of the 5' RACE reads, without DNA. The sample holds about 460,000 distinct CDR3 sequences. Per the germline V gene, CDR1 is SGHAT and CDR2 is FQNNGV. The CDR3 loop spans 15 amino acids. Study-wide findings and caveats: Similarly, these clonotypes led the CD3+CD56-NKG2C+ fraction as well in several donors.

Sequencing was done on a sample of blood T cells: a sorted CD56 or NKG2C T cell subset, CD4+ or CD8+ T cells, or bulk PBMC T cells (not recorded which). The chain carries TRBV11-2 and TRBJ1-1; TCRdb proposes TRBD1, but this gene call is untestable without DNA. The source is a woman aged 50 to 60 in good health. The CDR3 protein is CASSLGPDRNTEAFF.